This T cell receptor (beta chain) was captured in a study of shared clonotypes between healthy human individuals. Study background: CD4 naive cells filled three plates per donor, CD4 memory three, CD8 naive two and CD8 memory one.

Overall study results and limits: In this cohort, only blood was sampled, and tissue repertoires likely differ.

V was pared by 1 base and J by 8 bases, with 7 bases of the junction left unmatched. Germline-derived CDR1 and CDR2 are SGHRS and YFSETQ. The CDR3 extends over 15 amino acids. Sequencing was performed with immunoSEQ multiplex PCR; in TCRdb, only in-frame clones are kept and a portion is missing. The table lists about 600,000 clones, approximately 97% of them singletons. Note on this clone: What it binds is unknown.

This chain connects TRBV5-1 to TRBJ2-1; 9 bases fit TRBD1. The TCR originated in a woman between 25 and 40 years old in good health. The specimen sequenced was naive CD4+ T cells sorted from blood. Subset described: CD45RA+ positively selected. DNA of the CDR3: TGCGCCAGCAGCTTGAGTAGGGGACAGGGATATGAGCAGTTCTTC. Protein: CASSLSRGQGYEQFF. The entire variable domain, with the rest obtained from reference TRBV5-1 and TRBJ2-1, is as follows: KAGVTQTPRYLIKTRGQQVTLSCSPISGHRSVSWYQQTPGQGLQFLFEYFSETQRNKGNFPGRFSGRQFSNSRSEMNVSTLELGDSALYLCASSLSRGQGYEQFFGPGTRLTVL.